This T cell receptor (beta chain) was retrieved from a study of blood T cell repertoires in COVID-19. Study summary: Samples of COVID-19 (acute and convalescent) were obtained from the United States, Italy and Spain. PBMCs, B-cell-depleted T cells, or T cells were the source of the cDNA or gDNA that made up the material.

In the source study's methods: Amplification of reference gene primers provided the estimated nucleated cell counts. Assay: immunoSEQ multiplex PCR; the TCRdb copy retains only in-frame clones and omits some. V and J calls and clone size are those listed in that table; D and trimming were worked out from the DNA. The table lists around 300,000 clones, about 89% of them singletons. CDR1 and CDR2 from the germline V gene are SNHLY and FYNNEI. The CDR3 is made up of 13 amino acids. V lost 7 bases to trimming and J lost 6 bases; unmatched junction nucleotides: 5. This TCR came from a middle-aged woman who had recovered from COVID-19. The chain recombines TRBV2 with TRBJ2-1; 8 nucleotides agree with TRBD1. The sequenced sample consisted of peripheral blood. The CDR3 bases are TGTGCCAGCATAAGGACAGGGCTCAATGAGCAGTTCTTC. It specifies CASIRTGLNEQFF.